Below, one T cell receptor (beta chain) is given with its context. Antigen specificity is unknown. This CDR3 has 15 residues. Germline V CDR1 and CDR2: MNHEY, SVGAGI. V dropped 0 bases and J dropped 7; count of bases not matched to a gene: 4. The sample belongs to a study of cytomegalovirus exposure and HLA in healthy donors. The PCR was carried out with 60 Vbeta primers and 13 Jbeta primers. The table came from immunoSEQ multiplex PCR; TCRdb's copy has only in-frame clones and leaves some out. Here the sample spans about 140,000 clones, roughly 74% being singletons. The study's findings and limits: Reports showed the classifier diagnosing cytomegalovirus status with high specificity and sensitivity.

Sequencing was carried out using PBMCs. The chain is built from TRBV6-5 and TRBJ1-5, with 9 bases fitting TRBD1. The source is a man aged 35-49 years in good health and CMV-seronegative. The CDR3 nucleotides are TGTGCCAGCAGTTACTCGGGACAGGGTCGACAGCCCCAGCATTTT. Residues: CASSYSGQGRQPQHF.